Relative to its sample, the clone carrying this T cell receptor beta chain is medium-sized. The data originate from a study of blood T cell repertoires in COVID-19. Study information: There were acute and convalescent COVID-19 samples, and they came from the United States, Italy and Spain. T cells, B-cell-depleted T cells, or PBMCs supplied cDNA or gDNA.

The CDR3 contains 18 residues. The V gene lost 4 bases and the J gene lost 4 bases, with 24 bases spanning the gap. The germline gives CDR1 SGHRS, CDR2 YFSETQ. In the authors' workflow: Estimation of nucleated cell counts was performed using reference gene primer amplification. TCRdb's table, derived via immunoSEQ multiplex PCR, lists solely in-frame clones and lacks some. V, J and clone size reflect that table, while D and trimming were determined from the DNA. The sample has about 130,000 clones, about 80% seen once. This sequence joins TRBV5-1 and TRBJ1-5; D possibly corresponds to TRBD1 (6 bases). The clonotype originates from a middle-aged man with active or convalescent COVID-19. Sequencing was carried out using peripheral blood. CDR3 amino acids: CASSRGPTGIGENQPQHF. In DNA form, the CDR3 reads TGCGCCAGCAGCCGGGGCCCCACAGGGATCGGAGAAAATCAGCCCCAGCATTTT. Full variable domain (outside the CDR3, taken from reference TRBV5-1 and TRBJ1-5): KAGVTQTPRYLIKTRGQQVTLSCSPISGHRSVSWYQQTPGQGLQFLFEYFSETQRNKGNFPGRFSGRQFSNSRSEMNVSTLELGDSALYLCASSRGPTGIGENQPQHFGDGTRLSIL.